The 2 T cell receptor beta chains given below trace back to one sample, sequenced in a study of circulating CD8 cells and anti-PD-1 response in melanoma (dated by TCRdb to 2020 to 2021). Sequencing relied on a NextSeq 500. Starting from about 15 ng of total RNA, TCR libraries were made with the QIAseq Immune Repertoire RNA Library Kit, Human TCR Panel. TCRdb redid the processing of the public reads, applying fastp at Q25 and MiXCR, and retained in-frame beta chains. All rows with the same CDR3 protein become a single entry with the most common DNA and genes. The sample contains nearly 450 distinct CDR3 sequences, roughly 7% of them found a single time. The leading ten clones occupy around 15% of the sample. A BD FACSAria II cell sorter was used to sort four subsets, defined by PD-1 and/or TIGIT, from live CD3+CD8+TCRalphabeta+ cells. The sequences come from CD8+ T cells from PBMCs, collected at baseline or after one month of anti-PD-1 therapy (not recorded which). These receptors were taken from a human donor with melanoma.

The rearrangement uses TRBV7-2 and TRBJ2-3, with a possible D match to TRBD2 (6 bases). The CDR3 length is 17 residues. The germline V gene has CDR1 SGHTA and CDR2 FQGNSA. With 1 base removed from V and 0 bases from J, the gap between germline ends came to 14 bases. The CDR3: CASSLDPGGTSTDTQYF. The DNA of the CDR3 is TGTGCCAGCAGCTTAGATCCCGGGGGTACTAGCACAGATACGCAGTATTTT. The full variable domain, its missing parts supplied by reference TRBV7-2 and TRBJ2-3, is GAGVSQSPSNKVTEKGKDVELRCDPISGHTALYWYRQSLGQGLEFLIYFQGNSAPDKSGLPSDRFSAERTGGSVSTLTIQRTQQEDSAVYLCASSLDPGGTSTDTQYFGPGTRLTVL.

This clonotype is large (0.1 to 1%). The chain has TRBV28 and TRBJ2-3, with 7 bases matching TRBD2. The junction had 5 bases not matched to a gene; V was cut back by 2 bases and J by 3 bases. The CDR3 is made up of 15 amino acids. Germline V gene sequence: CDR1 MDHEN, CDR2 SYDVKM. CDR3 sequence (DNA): TGTGCCAGCAGTTTAGGAGCTAGCGGTACAGATACGCAGTATTTT. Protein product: CASSLGASGTDTQYF.